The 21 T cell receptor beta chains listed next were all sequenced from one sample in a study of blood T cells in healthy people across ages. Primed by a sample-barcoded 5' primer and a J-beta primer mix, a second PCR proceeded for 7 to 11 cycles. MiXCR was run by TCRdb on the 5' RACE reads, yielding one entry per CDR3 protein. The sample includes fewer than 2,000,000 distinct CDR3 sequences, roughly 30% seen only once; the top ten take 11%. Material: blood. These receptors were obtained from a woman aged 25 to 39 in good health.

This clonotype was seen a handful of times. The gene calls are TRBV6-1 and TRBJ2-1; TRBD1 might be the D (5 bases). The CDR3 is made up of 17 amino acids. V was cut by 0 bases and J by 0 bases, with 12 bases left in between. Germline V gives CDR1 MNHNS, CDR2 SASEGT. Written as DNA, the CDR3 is TGTGCCAGCAGTGAAGCGGTAGGGGCCATCTCCTACAATGAGCAGTTCTTC. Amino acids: CASSEAVGAISYNEQFF.

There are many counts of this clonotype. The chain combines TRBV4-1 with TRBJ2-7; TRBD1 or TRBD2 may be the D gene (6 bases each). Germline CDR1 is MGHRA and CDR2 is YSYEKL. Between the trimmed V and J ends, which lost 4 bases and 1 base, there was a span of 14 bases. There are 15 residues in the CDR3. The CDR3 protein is CASSRGARLSYEQYF. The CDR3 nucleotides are TGCGCCAGCAGCCGGGGGGCTAGACTTTCCTACGAGCAGTACTTC.

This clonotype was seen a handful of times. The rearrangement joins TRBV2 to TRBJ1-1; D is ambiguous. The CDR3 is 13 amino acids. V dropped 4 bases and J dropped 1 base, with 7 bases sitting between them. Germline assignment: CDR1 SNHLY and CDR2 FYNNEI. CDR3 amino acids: CASSGRQNTEAFF. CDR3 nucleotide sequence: TGTGCCAGCAGTGGTAGACAGAACACTGAAGCTTTCTTT.

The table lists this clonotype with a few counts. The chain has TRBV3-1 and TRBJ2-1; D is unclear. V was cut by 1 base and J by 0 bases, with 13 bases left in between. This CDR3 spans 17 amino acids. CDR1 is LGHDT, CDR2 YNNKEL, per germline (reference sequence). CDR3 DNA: TGTGCCAGCAGCCAAGGTGAGGCGACGAGCTCCTACAATGAGCAGTTCTTC. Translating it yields CASSQGEATSSYNEQFF.

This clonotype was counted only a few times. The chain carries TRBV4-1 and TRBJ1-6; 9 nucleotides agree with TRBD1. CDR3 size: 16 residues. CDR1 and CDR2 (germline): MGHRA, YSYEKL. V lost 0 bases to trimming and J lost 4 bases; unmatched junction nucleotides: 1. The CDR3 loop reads CASSQEGQGYNSPLHF. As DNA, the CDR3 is TGCGCCAGCAGCCAAGAGGGACAGGGATATAATTCACCCCTCCACTTT.

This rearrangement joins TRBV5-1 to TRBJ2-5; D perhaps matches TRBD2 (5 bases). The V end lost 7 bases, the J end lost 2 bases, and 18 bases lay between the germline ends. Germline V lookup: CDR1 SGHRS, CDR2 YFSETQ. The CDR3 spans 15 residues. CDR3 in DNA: TGCGCCAGCTACCGGCTAGCTGGGCAGCAAGAGACCCAGTACTTC. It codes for CASYRLAGQQETQYF. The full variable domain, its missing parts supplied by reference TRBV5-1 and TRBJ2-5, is KAGVTQTPRYLIKTRGQQVTLSCSPISGHRSVSWYQQTPGQGLQFLFEYFSETQRNKGNFPGRFSGRQFSNSRSEMNVSTLELGDSALYLCASYRLAGQQETQYFGPGTRLLVL.

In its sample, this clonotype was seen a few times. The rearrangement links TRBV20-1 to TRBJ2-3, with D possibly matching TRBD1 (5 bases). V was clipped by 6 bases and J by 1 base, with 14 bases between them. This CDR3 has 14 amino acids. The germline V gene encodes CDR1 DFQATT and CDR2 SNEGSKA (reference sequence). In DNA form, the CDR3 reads TGCAGTGCGGCCCAGGGTATTGGCACAGATACGCAGTATTTT. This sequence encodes CSAAQGIGTDTQYF.

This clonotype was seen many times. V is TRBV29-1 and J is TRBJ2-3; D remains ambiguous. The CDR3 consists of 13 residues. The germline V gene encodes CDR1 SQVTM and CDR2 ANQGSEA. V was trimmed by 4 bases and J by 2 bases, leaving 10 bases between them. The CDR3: CSVAPKPTDTQYF. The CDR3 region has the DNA TGCAGCGTTGCACCCAAGCCCACAGATACGCAGTATTTT.

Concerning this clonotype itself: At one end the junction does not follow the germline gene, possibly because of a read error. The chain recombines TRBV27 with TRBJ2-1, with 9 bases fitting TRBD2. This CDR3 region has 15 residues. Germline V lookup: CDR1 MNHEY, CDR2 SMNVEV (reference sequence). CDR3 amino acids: CASGTSSTSYNERFF. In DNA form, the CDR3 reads TGTGCCAGCGGGACTAGCTCGACCTCCTACAATGAGCGGTTCTTC.

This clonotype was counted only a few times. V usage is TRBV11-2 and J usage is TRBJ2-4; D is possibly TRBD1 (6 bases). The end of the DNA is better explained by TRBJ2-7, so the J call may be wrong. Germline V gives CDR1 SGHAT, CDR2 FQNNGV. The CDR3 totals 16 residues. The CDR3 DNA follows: TGTGCCAGCAGCTTAAGGATAGGGGGAAGCTCCTACGAGCAGTACTTC. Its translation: CASSLRIGGSSYEQYF.

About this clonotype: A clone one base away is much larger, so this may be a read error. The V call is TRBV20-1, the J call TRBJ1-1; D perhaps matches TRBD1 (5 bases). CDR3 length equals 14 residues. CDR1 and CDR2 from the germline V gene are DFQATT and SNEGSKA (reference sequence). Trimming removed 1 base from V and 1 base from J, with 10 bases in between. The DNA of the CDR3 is TGCAGTGCTAGAGGATGGGGGGGGAACACTGAAGCTTTCTTT. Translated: CSARGWGGNTEAFF.

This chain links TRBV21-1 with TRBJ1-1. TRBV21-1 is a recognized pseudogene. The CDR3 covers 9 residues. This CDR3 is CARSGGAFF. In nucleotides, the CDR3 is TGTGCCAGATCCGGTGGAGCTTTCTTT.

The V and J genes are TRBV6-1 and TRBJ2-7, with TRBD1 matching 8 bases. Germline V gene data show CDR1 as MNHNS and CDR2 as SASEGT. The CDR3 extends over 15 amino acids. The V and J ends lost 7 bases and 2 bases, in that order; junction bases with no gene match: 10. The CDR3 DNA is TGTGCCAGCACCAGGGGGCTGGAAACAACCTACGAGCAGTACTTC. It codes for CASTRGLETTYEQYF.

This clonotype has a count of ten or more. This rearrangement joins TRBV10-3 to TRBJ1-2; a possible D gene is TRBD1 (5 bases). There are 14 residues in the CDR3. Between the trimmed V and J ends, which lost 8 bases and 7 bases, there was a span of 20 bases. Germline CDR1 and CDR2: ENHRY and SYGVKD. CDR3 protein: CAIGGAAGTGGYTF. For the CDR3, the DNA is TGTGCCATCGGAGGGGCGGCAGGGACGGGTGGCTACACCTTC.

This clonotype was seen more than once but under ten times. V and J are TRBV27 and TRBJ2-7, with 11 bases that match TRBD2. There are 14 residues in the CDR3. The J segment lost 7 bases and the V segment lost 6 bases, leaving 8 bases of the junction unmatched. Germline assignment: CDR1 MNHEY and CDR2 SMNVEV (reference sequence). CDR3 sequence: CASRAGTSGKEQYF. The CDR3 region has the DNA TGTGCCAGCAGGGCCGGGACTAGCGGAAAGGAGCAGTACTTC.

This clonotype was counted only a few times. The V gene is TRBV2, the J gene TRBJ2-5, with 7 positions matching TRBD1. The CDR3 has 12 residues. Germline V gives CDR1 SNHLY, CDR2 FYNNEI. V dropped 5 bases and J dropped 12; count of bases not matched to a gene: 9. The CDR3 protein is CASSRGFGTEYF. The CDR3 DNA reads TGTGCCAGCAGTCGAGGATTTGGGACAGAGTACTTC.

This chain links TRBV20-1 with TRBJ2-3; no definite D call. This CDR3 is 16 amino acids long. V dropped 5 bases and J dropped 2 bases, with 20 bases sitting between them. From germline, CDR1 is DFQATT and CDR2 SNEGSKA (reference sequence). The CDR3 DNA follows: TGCAGTGCTTACTCGGTAACATTAGGAAACACAGATACGCAGTATTTT. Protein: CSAYSVTLGNTDTQYF.

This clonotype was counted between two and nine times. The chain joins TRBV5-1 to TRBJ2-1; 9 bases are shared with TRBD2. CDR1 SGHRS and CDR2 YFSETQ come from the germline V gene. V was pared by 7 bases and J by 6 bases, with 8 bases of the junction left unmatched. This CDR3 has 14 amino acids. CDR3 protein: CASGIAGAGNEQFF. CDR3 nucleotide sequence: TGCGCCAGCGGGATAGCGGGGGCGGGCAATGAGCAGTTCTTC. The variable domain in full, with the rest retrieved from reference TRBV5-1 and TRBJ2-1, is KAGVTQTPRYLIKTRGQQVTLSCSPISGHRSVSWYQQTPGQGLQFLFEYFSETQRNKGNFPGRFSGRQFSNSRSEMNVSTLELGDSALYLCASGIAGAGNEQFFGPGTRLTVL.

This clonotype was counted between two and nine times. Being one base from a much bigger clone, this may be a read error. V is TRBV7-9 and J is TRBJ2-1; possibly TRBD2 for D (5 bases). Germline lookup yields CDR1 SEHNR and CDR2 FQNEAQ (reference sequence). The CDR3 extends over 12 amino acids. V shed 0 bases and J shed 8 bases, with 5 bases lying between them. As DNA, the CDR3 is TGTGCCAGCAGCTTAGCGCGGGATGAGCAGTTCTTC. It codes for CASSLARDEQFF. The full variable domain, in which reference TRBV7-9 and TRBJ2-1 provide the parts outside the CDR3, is DTGVSQNPRHKITKRGQNVTFRCDPISEHNRLYWYRQTLGQGPEFLTYFQNEAQLEKSRLLSDRFSAERPKGSFSTLEIQRTEQGDSAMYLCASSLARDEQFFGPGTRLTVL.

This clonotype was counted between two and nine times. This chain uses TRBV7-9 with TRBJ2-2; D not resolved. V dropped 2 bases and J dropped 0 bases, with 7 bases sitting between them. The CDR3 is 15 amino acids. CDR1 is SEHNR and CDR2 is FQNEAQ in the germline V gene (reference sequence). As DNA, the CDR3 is TGTGCCAGCAGCTTATCTATGCCGAACACCGGGGAGCTGTTTTTT. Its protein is CASSLSMPNTGELFF.

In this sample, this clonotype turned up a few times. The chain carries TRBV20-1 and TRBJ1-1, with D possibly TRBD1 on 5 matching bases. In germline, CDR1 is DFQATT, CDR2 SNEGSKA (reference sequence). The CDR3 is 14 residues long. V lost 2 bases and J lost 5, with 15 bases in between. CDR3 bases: TGCAGTGCTAGATCCGACAGCCTCGGGACTGAAGCTTTCTTT. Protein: CSARSDSLGTEAFF.